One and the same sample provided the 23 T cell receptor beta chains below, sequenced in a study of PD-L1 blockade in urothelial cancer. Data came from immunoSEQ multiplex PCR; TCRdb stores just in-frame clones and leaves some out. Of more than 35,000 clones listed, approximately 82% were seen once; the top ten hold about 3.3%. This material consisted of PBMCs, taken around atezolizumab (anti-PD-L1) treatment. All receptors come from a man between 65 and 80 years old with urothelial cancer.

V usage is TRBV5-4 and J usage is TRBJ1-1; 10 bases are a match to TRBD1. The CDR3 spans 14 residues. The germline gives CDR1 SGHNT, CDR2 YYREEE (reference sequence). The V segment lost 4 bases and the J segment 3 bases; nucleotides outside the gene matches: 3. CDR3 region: CASSPDRGDTEAFF. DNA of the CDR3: TGTGCCAGCAGCCCGGACAGGGGGGACACTGAAGCTTTCTTT.

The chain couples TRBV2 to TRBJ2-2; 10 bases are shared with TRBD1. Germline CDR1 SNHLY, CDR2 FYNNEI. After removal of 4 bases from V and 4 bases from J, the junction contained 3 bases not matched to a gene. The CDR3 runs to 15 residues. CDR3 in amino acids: CASSARQGATGELFF. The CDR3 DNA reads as TGTGCCAGCAGTGCCCGACAGGGGGCCACCGGGGAGCTGTTTTTT.

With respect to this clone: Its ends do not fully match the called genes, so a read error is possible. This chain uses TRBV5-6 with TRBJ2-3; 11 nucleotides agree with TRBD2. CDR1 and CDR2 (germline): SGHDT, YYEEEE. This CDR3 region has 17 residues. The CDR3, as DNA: TGTGCCAGCAGTTTGGCTAGCGGGGGGACTAGCACAGATACGCAGTATTTT. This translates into CASSLASGGTSTDTQYF.

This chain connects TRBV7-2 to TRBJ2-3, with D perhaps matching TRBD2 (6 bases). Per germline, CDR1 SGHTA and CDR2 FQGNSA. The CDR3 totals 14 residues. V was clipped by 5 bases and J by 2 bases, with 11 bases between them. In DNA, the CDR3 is TGTGCCAGCAGCCCCCGGGGGTCCACAGATACGCAGTATTTT. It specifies CASSPRGSTDTQYF.

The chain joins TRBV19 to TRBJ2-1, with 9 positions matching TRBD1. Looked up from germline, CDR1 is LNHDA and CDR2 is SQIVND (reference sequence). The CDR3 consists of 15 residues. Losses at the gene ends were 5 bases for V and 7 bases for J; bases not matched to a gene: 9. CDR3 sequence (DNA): TGTGCCAGTAGTCCTGGGACAGGGTCTCGGAATGAGCAGTTCTTC. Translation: CASSPGTGSRNEQFF.

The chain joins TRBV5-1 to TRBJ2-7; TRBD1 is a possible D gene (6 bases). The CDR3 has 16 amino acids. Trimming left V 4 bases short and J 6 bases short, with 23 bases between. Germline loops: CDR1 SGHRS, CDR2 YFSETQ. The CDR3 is CASSPVNRVPAREQYF. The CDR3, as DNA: TGCGCCAGCAGCCCCGTCAACAGGGTGCCGGCGCGCGAGCAGTACTTC. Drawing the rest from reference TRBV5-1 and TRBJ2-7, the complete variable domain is KAGVTQTPRYLIKTRGQQVTLSCSPISGHRSVSWYQQTPGQGLQFLFEYFSETQRNKGNFPGRFSGRQFSNSRSEMNVSTLELGDSALYLCASSPVNRVPAREQYFGPGTRLTVT.

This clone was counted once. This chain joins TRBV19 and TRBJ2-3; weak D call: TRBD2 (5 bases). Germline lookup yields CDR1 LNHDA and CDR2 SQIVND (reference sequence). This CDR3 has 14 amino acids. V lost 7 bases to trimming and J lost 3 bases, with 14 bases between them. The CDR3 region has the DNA TGTGCCAGTAACCCCCCTGGGAGTACAGATACGCAGTATTTT. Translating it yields CASNPPGSTDTQYF.

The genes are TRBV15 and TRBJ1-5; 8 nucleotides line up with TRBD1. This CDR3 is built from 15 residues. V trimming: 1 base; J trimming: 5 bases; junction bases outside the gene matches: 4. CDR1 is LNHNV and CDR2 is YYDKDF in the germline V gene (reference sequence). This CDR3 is CATSRGDRGHQPQHF. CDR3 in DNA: TGTGCCACCAGCAGAGGAGACAGGGGCCATCAGCCCCAGCATTTT.

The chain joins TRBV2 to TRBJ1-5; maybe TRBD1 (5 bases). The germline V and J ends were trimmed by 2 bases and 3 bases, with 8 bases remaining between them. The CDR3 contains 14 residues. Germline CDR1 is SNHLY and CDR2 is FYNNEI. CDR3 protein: CASSEQGPNQPQHF. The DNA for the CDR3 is TGTGCCAGCAGTGAACAGGGTCCCAATCAGCCCCAGCATTTT.

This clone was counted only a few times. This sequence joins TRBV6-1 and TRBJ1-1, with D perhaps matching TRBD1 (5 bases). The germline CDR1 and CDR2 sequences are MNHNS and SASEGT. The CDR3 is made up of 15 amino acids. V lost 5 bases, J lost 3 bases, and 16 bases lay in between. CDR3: CASSHQQAKDTEAFF. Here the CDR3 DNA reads TGTGCCAGCAGTCACCAACAGGCTAAGGACACTGAAGCTTTCTTT.

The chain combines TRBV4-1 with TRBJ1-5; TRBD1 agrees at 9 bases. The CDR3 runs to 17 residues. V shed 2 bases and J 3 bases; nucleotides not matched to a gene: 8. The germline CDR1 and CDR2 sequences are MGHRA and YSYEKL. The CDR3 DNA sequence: TGCGCCAGCAGCCAAAATCGGGGACAGGGAGACAATCAGCCCCAGCATTTT. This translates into CASSQNRGQGDNQPQHF.

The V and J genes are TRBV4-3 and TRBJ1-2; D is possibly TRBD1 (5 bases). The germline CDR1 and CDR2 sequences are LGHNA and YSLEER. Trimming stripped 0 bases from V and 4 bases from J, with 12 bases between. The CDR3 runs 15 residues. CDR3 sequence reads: CASSQDVRVIYGYTF. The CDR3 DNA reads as TGCGCCAGCAGCCAAGATGTCAGGGTTATCTATGGCTACACCTTC.

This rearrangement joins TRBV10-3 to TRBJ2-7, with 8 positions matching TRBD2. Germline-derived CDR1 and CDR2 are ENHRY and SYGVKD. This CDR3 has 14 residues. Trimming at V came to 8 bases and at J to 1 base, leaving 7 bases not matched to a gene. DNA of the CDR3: TGTGCCATCCGGGGGGGTATAGGGTCCTACGAGCAGTACTTC. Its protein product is CAIRGGIGSYEQYF.

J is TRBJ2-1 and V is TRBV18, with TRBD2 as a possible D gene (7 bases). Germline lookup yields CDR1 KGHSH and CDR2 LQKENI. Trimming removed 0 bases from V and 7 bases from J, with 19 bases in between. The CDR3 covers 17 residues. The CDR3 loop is CASSPPRGGRRGNEQFF. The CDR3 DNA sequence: TGTGCCAGCTCACCACCGAGGGGGGGCCGGAGAGGGAATGAGCAGTTCTTC.

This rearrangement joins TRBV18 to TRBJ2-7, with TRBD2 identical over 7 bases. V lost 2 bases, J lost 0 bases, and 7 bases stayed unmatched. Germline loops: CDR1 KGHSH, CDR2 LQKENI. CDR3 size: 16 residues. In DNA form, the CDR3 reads TGTGCCAGCTCACCAACCCCGGGAGGCCACTCCTACGAGCAGTACTTC. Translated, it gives CASSPTPGGHSYEQYF.

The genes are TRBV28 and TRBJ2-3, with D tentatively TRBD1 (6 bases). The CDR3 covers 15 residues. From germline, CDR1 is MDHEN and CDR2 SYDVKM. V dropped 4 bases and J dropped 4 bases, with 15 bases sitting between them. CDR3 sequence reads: CASSSPQGQADTQYF. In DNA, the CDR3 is TGTGCCAGCAGTTCCCCGCAGGGGCAGGCAGATACGCAGTATTTT.

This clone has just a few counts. CDR3 sequence: CARGGAAMNTEAFF. The DNA of the CDR3 is TGTGCCCGAGGAGGGGCCGCGATGAACACTGAAGCTTTCTTT. This chain connects TRBV30 to TRBJ1-1, with a tentative D call TRBD1 (5 bases). The CDR3 covers 14 residues. V was cut by 8 bases and J by 0 bases, with 16 bases left in between. Germline CDR1 reads GTSNPN; CDR2 reads SVGIG (reference sequence).

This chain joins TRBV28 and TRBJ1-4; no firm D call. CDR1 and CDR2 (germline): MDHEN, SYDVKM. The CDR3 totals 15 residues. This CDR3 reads CASRGGDATNEKLFF. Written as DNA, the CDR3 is TGTGCTAGTCGGGGAGGAGACGCAACTAATGAAAAACTGTTTTTT.

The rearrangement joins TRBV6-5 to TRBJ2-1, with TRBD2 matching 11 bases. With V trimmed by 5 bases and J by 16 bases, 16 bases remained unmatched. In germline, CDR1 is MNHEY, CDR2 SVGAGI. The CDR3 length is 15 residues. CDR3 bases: TGTGCCAGCAGTAAAGTAGCGGGGGGGGGTTTGTTCGTCTTCTTC. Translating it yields CASSKVAGGGLFVFF.

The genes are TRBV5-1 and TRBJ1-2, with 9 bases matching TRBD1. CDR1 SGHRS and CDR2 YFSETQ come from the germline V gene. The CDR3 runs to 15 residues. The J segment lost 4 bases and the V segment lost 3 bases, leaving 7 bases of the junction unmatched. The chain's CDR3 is CASSSGQGRVYGYTF. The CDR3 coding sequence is TGCGCCAGCAGCTCTGGACAGGGGAGGGTCTATGGCTACACCTTC.

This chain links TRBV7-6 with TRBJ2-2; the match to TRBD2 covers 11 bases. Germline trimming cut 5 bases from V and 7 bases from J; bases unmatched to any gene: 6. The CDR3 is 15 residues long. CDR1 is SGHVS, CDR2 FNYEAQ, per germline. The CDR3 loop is CASSPRGLAVGELFF. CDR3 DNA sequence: TGTGCCAGCAGCCCCCGGGGACTAGCGGTCGGGGAGCTGTTTTTT. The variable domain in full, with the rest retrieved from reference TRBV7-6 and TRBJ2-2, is GAGVSQSPRYKVTKRGQDVALRCDPISGHVSLYWYRQALGQGPEFLTYFNYEAQQDKSGLPNDRFSAERPEGSISTLTIQRTEQRDSAMYRCASSPRGLAVGELFFGEGSRLTVL.

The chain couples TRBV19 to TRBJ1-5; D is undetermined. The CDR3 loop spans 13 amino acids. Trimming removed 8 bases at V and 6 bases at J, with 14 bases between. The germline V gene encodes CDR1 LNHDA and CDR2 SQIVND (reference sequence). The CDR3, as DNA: TGTGCCAGTTCGGGAGGGAACGGTCAGCCCCAGCATTTT. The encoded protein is CASSGGNGQPQHF.

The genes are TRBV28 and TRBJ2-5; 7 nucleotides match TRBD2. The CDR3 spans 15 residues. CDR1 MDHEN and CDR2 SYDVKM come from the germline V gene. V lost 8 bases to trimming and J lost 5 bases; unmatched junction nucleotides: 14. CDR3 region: CASVTPASGRETQYF. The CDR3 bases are TGTGCCAGCGTGACTCCGGCTAGCGGTCGGGAGACCCAGTACTTC.